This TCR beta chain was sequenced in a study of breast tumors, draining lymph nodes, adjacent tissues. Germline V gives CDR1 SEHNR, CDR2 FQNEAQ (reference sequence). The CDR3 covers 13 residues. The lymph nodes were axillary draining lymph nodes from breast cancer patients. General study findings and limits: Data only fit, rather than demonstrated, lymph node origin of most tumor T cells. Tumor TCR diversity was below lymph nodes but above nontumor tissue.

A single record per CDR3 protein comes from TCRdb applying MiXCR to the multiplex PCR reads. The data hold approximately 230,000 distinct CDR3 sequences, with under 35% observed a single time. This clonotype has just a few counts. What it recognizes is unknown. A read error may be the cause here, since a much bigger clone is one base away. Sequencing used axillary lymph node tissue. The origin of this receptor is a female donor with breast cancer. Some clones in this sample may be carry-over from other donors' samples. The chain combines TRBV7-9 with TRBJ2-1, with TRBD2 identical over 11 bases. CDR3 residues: CASSPSGRPVPCF. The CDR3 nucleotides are TGTGCCAGCAGCCCTAGCGGGAGGCCGGTCCCGTGCTTC.